Listed here are 26 T cell receptor beta chains from one sample, sequenced in a study of T cells in Graves' hyperthyroidism and ophthalmopathy. The TCR beta CDR3 regions underwent amplification using RNA transcripts as the source. HTBI primers were employed in a first-round RT-PCR of the TCR CDR3. TCRdb processed the multiplex PCR reads anew with MiXCR; each CDR3 protein has one entry. The data show about 680,000 distinct CDR3 sequences, around a third seen once. The sample was blood. The receptors were gathered from a middle-aged woman with Graves' hyperthyroidism.

This chain joins TRBV10-3 and TRBJ1-2; D call uncertain. Trimming took 5 bases from V and 3 from J, leaving 10 bases between them. Germline values: CDR1 ENHRY, CDR2 SYGVKD. The CDR3 has 13 amino acids. The CDR3 sequence is CAISHDTDYGYTF. The CDR3 nucleotides are TGTGCCATCAGTCACGACACCGACTATGGCTACACCTTC.

This clonotype showed up just a few times. The gene calls are TRBV6-7 and TRBJ1-5; 7 nucleotides align to TRBD1. TRBV6-7 belongs to the ORF category, with a function that is uncertain. The J segment lost 0 bases and the V segment lost 3 bases, leaving 2 bases of the junction unmatched. CDR3 length: 15 residues. The CDR3 DNA reads as TGTGCCAGCAGTTATGGGACAGTTAGCAATCAGCCCCAGCATTTT. Its protein is CASSYGTVSNQPQHF.

This clonotype was seen at least ten times. This chain uses TRBV20-1 with TRBJ2-5; TRBD2 matches 11 bases. Germline V gene sequence: CDR1 DFQATT, CDR2 SNEGSKA (reference sequence). V was pared by 1 base and J by 5 bases, with 6 bases of the junction left unmatched. This CDR3 spans 15 amino acids. CDR3 loop: CSARGLAGGMETQYF. The CDR3 DNA sequence: TGCAGTGCTAGAGGGTTAGCGGGGGGGATGGAGACCCAGTACTTC.

This clonotype was recorded many times. This sequence joins TRBV20-1 and TRBJ1-2, with 9 bases that match TRBD1. Germline trimming cut 5 bases from V and 3 bases from J; bases unmatched to any gene: 10. The CDR3 is 15 amino acids. CDR1 is DFQATT and CDR2 is SNEGSKA in the germline V gene (reference sequence). This CDR3 reads CSARGRQGEHYGYTF. The CDR3, as DNA: TGCAGTGCTCGCGGAAGACAGGGGGAGCACTATGGCTACACCTTC.

The chain carries TRBV14 and TRBJ1-5; D is unresolved. The J call is in doubt because the DNA end fits TRBJ2-3 better. Germline CDR1 is SGHDN and CDR2 is FVKESK. The CDR3 covers 13 residues. The CDR3 here is CASSQQFNQPQYF. DNA of the CDR3: TGTGCCAGCAGCCAACAGTTCAATCAGCCCCAGTATTTT.

The chain carries TRBV7-3 and TRBJ2-5, with D possibly being TRBD2 (5 bases). This CDR3 comprises 14 residues. V was shortened by 5 bases and J by 5 bases, with 15 bases between the two germline ends. Germline V gives CDR1 SGHTA, CDR2 FQGTGA. CDR3 in amino acids: CASSLSGSEETQYF. CDR3 bases: TGTGCCAGCAGCCTCTCGGGGAGCGAGGAGACCCAGTACTTC.

The rearrangement links TRBV11-2 to TRBJ1-1; D is perhaps TRBD1 (5 bases). The CDR3 covers 18 residues. V lost 0 bases and J lost 9, with 26 bases in between. Germline assignment: CDR1 SGHAT and CDR2 FQNNGV. The CDR3 region is CASSLDGSSQRTQEKAFF. CDR3 DNA: TGTGCCAGCAGCTTAGATGGCAGCAGCCAGAGAACACAGGAGAAAGCTTTCTTT.

This clonotype was counted a few times. This chain links TRBV5-8 with TRBJ1-4; D may be TRBD1 (5 bases). CDR1 and CDR2 (germline): SGHTS, YDEGEE. The CDR3 totals 17 residues. V lost 4 bases and J 6 bases, leaving 22 bases between the germline ends. DNA of the CDR3: TGTGCCAGCAGCCCCGGGGTCATTACGGGGGTGGATGAAAAACTGTTTTTT. It encodes CASSPGVITGVDEKLFF.

This clonotype was seen a few times. This chain joins TRBV10-3 and TRBJ1-1; 8 bases are a match to TRBD1. The CDR3 runs 14 residues. V lost 3 bases and J lost 1; bases outside the gene matches: 1. Germline V lookup: CDR1 ENHRY, CDR2 SYGVKD. CDR3 sequence: CAISDRGPNTEAFF. As DNA, the CDR3 is TGTGCCATCAGTGACAGGGGGCCGAACACTGAAGCTTTCTTT.

The genes are TRBV7-2 and TRBJ1-2; 9 bases are shared with TRBD1. CDR1 is SGHTA and CDR2 is FQGNSA in the germline V gene. This CDR3 contains 15 residues. Trimming took 5 bases from V and 4 from J; bases not matched to a gene: 8. The CDR3 here is CASSTGTGIGYGYTF. The CDR3 DNA sequence: TGTGCCAGCAGCACCGGGACAGGGATCGGCTATGGCTACACCTTC.

The chain has TRBV5-1 and TRBJ2-7, with D tentatively TRBD1 or TRBD2 (7 bases each). The CDR3 has 16 amino acids. The V gene's germline CDR1 is SGHRS and CDR2 YFSETQ. Trimming cost V 4 bases and J 0 bases, with 17 bases left between them. The DNA of the CDR3 is TGCGCCAGCAGCAAACGACAGGGCGGGGGCTCCTACGAGCAGTACTTC. This encodes CASSKRQGGGSYEQYF.

This clonotype was recorded a few times. The gene calls are TRBV29-1 and TRBJ1-1; D gene unclear. V shed 7 bases and J shed 1 base, with 13 bases lying between them. Germline V CDR1 and CDR2: SQVTM, ANQGSEA. There are 13 residues in the CDR3. DNA for the CDR3: TGCAGCGCCCTTGGAGGTGGGAACACTGAAGCTTTCTTT. This encodes CSALGGGNTEAFF.

This clonotype was recorded many times. J is TRBJ1-1 and V is TRBV24-1; D gene unclear. V gave up 7 bases and J gave up 2 bases, with 10 bases separating them. Germline V gives CDR1 KGHDR, CDR2 SFDVKD. CDR3 size: 13 residues. The CDR3 loop reads CATRGAENTEAFF. CDR3 nucleotide sequence: TGTGCCACCAGAGGAGCAGAAAACACTGAAGCTTTCTTT.

This clonotype was seen ten or more times. The germline gene is not matched at one end of the junction; a read error may be the cause. The V and J genes are TRBV7-7 and TRBJ2-5; maybe TRBD2 (6 bases). The CDR3 has 14 residues. Germline assignment: CDR1 SSHAT and CDR2 FNYEAQ (reference sequence). In DNA form, the CDR3 reads TGTGCTAGCAGCTTCCCCGGGAGTGAAGAGACCCAGTACTTC. It specifies CASSFPGSEETQYF.

This clonotype was observed a few times. The J gene is TRBJ1-6, the V gene TRBV4-1, with 9 nucleotides matching TRBD1. Germline CDR1 MGHRA, CDR2 YSYEKL. The V segment lost 2 bases and the J segment 9 bases; nucleotides outside the gene matches: 8. The CDR3 is made up of 16 amino acids. DNA of the CDR3: TGCGCCAGCAGCCAACCCTACCGGGACAGGGCTTCACCCCTCCACTTT. Translation: CASSQPYRDRASPLHF.

The chain uses TRBV10-3 and TRBJ2-5; D unresolved. CDR3 length: 14 amino acids. Germline-derived CDR1 and CDR2 are ENHRY and SYGVKD. The V gene lost 10 bases and the J gene lost 0 bases, with 15 bases spanning the gap. CDR3: CATTLTEYQETQYF. The CDR3 DNA reads as TGTGCCACGACATTAACAGAGTACCAAGAGACCCAGTACTTC.

A note on this clonotype: The junction departs from the called germline gene at one end, perhaps through a read error. V and J are TRBV10-2 and TRBJ2-3; D gene uncertain. Looked up from germline, CDR1 is WSHSY and CDR2 is SAAADI. The CDR3 is 11 residues long. Here the CDR3 DNA reads TGTGCCAGCAGTTATATAGATACGCAGTATTTT. Protein sequence: CASSYIDTQYF.

On this clonotype itself: The conserved closing phenylalanine or tryptophan is absent in this CDR3, likely reflecting a read error. V is TRBV20-1 and J is TRBJ2-7, with a weak D call TRBD2 (6 bases). CDR1 DFQATT and CDR2 SNEGSKA come from the germline V gene (reference sequence). V lost 7 bases, J lost 1 base, and 17 bases lay in between. The CDR3 is 14 residues long. CDR3 sequence reads: CSVRGGAGSYEQYS. CDR3 in DNA: TGCAGTGTAAGAGGCGGGGCGGGGTCCTACGAGCAGTACTCC.

With regard to this clonotype: At one boundary the junction diverges from the germline segment, which might be a read error. The J gene is TRBJ1-1, the V gene TRBV7-3; D ambiguous. Looked up from germline, CDR1 is SGHTA and CDR2 is FQGTGA. This CDR3 has 12 amino acids. CDR3 loop: CASGSGNSEAFF. CDR3 DNA: TGTGCCAGCGGGAGTGGGAACTCTGAAGCTTTCTTT.

In its sample, this clonotype was seen many times. This chain links TRBV6-1 with TRBJ1-6; D possibly corresponds to TRBD1 (6 bases). Germline values: CDR1 MNHNS, CDR2 SASEGT. V dropped 3 bases and J dropped 10 bases, with 19 bases sitting between them. This CDR3 is built from 16 residues. The CDR3 DNA reads TGTGCCAGCAGTGAGGCAGGAGGGGGTGCCGAATCACCCCTCCACTTT. Translation: CASSEAGGGAESPLHF.

This clonotype turned up a few times. V and J are TRBV6-5 and TRBJ2-6; D not resolved. V gave up 6 bases and J gave up 4 bases, with 13 bases separating them. The germline V gene encodes CDR1 MNHEY and CDR2 SVGAGI. This CDR3 comprises 15 residues. The CDR3 sequence is CASSPPLAGANVLTF. For the CDR3, the DNA is TGTGCCAGCAGCCCCCCTCTTGCGGGGGCCAACGTCCTGACTTTC.

The CDR3 nucleotides are TGTGCGACGGGCGGAACGAACACTGAAGCTTTCTTT. It translates to CATGGTNTEAFF. This chain links TRBV7-8 with TRBJ1-1; no firm D call. This CDR3 contains 12 residues. Germline CDR1 reads SGHVS; CDR2 reads FQNEAQ.

The chain couples TRBV12-3 or TRBV12-4 to TRBJ2-2; weak D call: TRBD1 (6 bases). The CDR3 sequence is 17 residues long. The V gene lost 6 bases and the J gene lost 0 bases, with 17 bases spanning the gap. The CDR3 coding sequence is TGTGCCAGCAGGGCCTCCAGGGGCCTCGCGAACACCGGGGAGCTGTTTTTT. Encoded protein: CASRASRGLANTGELFF.

Concerning this clonotype itself: A single base separates this from a much larger clone, so it may be a read error. V gene TRBV7-7 combines with J gene TRBJ2-7; tentatively, D is TRBD1 or TRBD2 (6 bases each). Germline CDR1 reads SSHAT; CDR2 reads FNYEAQ (reference sequence). CDR3 length equals 14 residues. The DNA for the CDR3 is TGTGCTAGCACCACGCCGGGGGCCCATTCCGAGCAGTACTTC. It translates to CASTTPGAHSEQYF. The full variable domain, in which reference TRBV7-7 and TRBJ2-7 provide the parts outside the CDR3, is GAGVSQSPRYKVTKRGQDVTLRCDPISSHATLYWYQQALGQGPEFLTYFNYEAQPDKSGLPSDRFSAERPEGSISTLTIQRTEQRDSAMYRCASTTPGAHSEQYFGPGTRLTVT.

Only a few counts were recorded for this clonotype. This rearrangement joins TRBV20-1 to TRBJ1-4; 7 nucleotides agree with TRBD1. J gave up 8 bases and V 3 bases, and 9 bases lay outside the gene matches. CDR3 length equals 14 residues. Germline V lookup: CDR1 DFQATT, CDR2 SNEGSKA (reference sequence). The CDR3 nucleotides read TGCAGTGCTAGGAATGCAGGGGGTTTGGAAAAACTGTTTTTT. It encodes CSARNAGGLEKLFF.

V is TRBV2 and J is TRBJ2-2; D may be TRBD1 (6 bases). Germline loops: CDR1 SNHLY, CDR2 FYNNEI. The CDR3 contains 16 residues. Trimming left V 6 bases short and J 4 bases short, with 18 bases between. The CDR3 sequence: CASSPYRAPGTGELFF. Here the CDR3 DNA reads TGTGCCAGCAGCCCTTACAGGGCCCCGGGCACCGGGGAGCTGTTTTTT.